The clone carrying this T cell receptor (beta chain) was found many times. Antigen: not known. CDR1 is SNHLY, CDR2 FYNNEI, per germline. The CDR3 runs to 15 residues. The V and J ends lost 0 bases and 5 bases respectively, with 11 bases between them. Exclusion of a patient resulted from uncontrolled infection, other autoimmune disease, pregnancy or lactation. This entry is derived from a study of T cells in Graves' hyperthyroidism and ophthalmopathy. Study as a whole: Initial diagnosis, before any treatment, was when peripheral blood was collected. Study-level results: Progression to ophthalmopathy was predicted a median of roughly 6.6 months early. Among clonotypes expanded in thyroid above 0.001, most were also found in blood.

The source material, RNA transcripts, was used to amplify TCR beta CDR3 regions. The HTBI set primed first-round TCR CDR3 RT-PCR. TCRdb called the multiplex PCR reads again in MiXCR, with one record for every CDR3 protein. This sample has over 500,000 distinct CDR3 sequences, with 15% to 20% found just once. Sequences were obtained from blood. The TCR sequence derives from a woman aged 18-30 years with Graves' ophthalmopathy. The rearrangement joins TRBV2 to TRBJ2-1, with D possibly being TRBD2 (5 bases). The DNA for the CDR3 is TGTGCCAGCAGTGAAGCGCTCGTGGGAGACAATGAGCAGTTCTTC. Protein product: CASSEALVGDNEQFF.